One sample yielded the 5 T cell receptor beta chains listed below, sequenced in a study of T cell changes during pregnancy in multiple sclerosis. Profiling relied on immunoSEQ multiplex PCR, and the TCRdb table lists in-frame clones only, not all of them. The profile covers tens of thousands of clones, with 90% to 95% appearing a single time and about 1% taken by the ten largest. Here the sequenced sample was peripheral blood, taken in the second trimester of pregnancy. Receptors were obtained from a female donor with multiple sclerosis, enrolled in a pregnancy study.

The chain joins TRBV19 to TRBJ1-1, with a weak D call TRBD1 (6 bases). Germline V gene sequence: CDR1 LNHDA, CDR2 SQIVND (reference sequence). The CDR3 sequence is 12 residues long. The V end was cut by 6 bases, the J end by 5 bases, with 10 bases between. The DNA for the CDR3 is TGTGCCAGTAGAAAGGGGGGGACTGAAGCTTTCTTT. Protein product: CASRKGGTEAFF.

The V call is TRBV7-9, the J call TRBJ1-4; 11 nucleotides agree with TRBD1. Germline-derived CDR1 and CDR2 are SEHNR and FQNEAQ (reference sequence). The CDR3 runs 15 residues. Losses at the gene ends were 3 bases for V and 7 bases for J; bases not matched to a gene: 4. The CDR3 region is CASSLEGQGGEKLFF. The DNA for the CDR3 is TGTGCCAGCAGCTTGGAGGGACAGGGGGGTGAAAAACTGTTTTTT. Full variable domain (missing parts from reference TRBV7-9 and TRBJ1-4): DTGVSQNPRHKITKRGQNVTFRCDPISEHNRLYWYRQTLGQGPEFLTYFQNEAQLEKSRLLSDRFSAERPKGSFSTLEIQRTEQGDSAMYLCASSLEGQGGEKLFFGSGTQLSVL.

The rearrangement joins TRBV5-1 to TRBJ2-7, with 9 bases aligning to TRBD1. V lost 3 bases, J lost 5 bases, and 0 bases stayed unmatched. This CDR3 region has 12 residues. Germline CDR1 is SGHRS and CDR2 is YFSETQ. The CDR3 region has the DNA TGCGCCAGCAGCTGGACAGGGGACGAGCAGTACTTC. Protein sequence: CASSWTGDEQYF.

V gene TRBV5-4 combines with J gene TRBJ1-3; no definite D call. This CDR3 has 13 amino acids. V was pared by 0 bases and J by 4 bases, with 5 bases between. Germline-derived CDR1 and CDR2 are SGHNT and YYREEE (reference sequence). The CDR3 sequence: CASSLEQGNTIYF. In nucleotides, the CDR3 is TGTGCCAGCAGCTTGGAGCAAGGAAACACCATATATTTT.

The chain employs TRBV27 and TRBJ1-2, with D possibly being TRBD1 (5 bases). CDR1 is MNHEY, CDR2 SMNVEV, per germline (reference sequence). Trimming stripped 6 bases from V and 0 bases from J, with 17 bases between. The CDR3 length is 16 residues. CDR3 sequence: CASRGEASSANYGYTF. The CDR3, as DNA: TGTGCCAGCAGGGGGGAGGCCAGCTCAGCTAACTATGGCTACACCTTC.